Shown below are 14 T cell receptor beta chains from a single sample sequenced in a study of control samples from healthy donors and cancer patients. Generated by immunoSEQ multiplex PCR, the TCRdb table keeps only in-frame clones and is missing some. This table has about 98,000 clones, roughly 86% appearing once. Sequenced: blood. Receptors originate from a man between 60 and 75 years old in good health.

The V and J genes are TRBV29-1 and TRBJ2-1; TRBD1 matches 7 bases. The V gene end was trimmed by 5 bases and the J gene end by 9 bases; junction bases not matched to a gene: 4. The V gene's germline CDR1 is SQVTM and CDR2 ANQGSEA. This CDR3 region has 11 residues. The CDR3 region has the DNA TGCAGCGTTTGGCACAGGGGTGAGCAGTTCTTC. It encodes CSVWHRGEQFF.

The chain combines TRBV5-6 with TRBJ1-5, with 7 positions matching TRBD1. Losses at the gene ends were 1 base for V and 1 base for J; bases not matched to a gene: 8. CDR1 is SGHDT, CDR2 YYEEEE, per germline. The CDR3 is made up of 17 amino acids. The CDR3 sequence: CASSLWGPGQSNQPQHF. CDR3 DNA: TGTGCCAGCAGCTTGTGGGGGCCGGGACAGAGCAATCAGCCCCAGCATTTT.

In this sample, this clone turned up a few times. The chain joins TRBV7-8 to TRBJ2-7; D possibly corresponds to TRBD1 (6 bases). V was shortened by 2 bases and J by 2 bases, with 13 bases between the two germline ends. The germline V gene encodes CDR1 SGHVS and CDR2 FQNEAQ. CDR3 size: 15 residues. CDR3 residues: CASSLRGIQAYEQYF. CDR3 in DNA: TGTGCCAGCAGCTTAAGGGGGATTCAAGCCTACGAGCAGTACTTC.

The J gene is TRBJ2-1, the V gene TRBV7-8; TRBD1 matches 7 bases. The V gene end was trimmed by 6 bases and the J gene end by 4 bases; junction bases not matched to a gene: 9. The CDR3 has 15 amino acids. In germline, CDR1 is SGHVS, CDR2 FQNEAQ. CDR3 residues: CASRITTGQYNEQFF. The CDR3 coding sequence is TGTGCCAGCAGGATTACGACAGGGCAATACAATGAGCAGTTCTTC.

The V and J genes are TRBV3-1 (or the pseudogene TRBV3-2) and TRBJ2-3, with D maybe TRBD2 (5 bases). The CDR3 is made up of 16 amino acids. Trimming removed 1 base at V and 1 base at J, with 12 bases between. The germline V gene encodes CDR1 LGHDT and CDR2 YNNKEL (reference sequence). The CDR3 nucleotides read TGTGCCAGCAGCCAAGGAGTAGCGAGGGGCACAGATACGCAGTATTTT. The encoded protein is CASSQGVARGTDTQYF.

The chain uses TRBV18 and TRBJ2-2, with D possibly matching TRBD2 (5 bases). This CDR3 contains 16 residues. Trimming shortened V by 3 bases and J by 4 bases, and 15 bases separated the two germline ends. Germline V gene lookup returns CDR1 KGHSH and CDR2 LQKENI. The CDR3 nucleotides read TGTGCCAGCTCACCCACCATGGGGAGAGGCACCGGGGAGCTGTTTTTT. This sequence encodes CASSPTMGRGTGELFF.

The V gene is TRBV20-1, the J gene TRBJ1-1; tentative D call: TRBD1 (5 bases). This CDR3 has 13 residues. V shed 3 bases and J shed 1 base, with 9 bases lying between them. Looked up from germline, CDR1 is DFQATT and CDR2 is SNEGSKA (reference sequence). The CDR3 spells CSASSGANTEAFF. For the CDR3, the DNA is TGCAGTGCTAGTTCTGGGGCGAACACTGAAGCTTTCTTT.

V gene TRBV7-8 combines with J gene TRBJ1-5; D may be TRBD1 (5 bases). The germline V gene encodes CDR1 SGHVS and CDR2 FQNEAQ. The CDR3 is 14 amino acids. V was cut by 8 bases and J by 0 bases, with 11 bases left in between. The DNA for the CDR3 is TGTGCCAGCCGGGAGGGGCTTAGCAATCAGCCCCAGCATTTT. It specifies CASREGLSNQPQHF.

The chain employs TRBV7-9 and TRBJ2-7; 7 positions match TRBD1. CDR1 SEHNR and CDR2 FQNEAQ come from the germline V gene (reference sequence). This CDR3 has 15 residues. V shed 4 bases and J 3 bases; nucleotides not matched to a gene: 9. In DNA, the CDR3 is TGTGCCAGCAGCTCCCCGACTGGACAGGTCTACGAGCAGTACTTC. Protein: CASSSPTGQVYEQYF.

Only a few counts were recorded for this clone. CDR3 amino acids: CASGDTHNSPLHF. As DNA, the CDR3 is TGTGCCAGCGGGGACACCCATAATTCACCCCTCCACTTT. The genes are TRBV9 and TRBJ1-6, with a weak D call TRBD1 (6 bases). The CDR3 has 13 amino acids. V was pared by 7 bases and J by 5 bases, with 10 bases between. The germline V gene encodes CDR1 SGDLS and CDR2 YYNGEE.

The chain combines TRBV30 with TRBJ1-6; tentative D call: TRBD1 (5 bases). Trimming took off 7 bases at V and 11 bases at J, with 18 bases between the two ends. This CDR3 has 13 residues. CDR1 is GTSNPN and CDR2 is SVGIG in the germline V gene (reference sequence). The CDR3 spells CASTTGFQAPLHF. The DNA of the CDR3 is TGTGCCTCCACCACAGGTTTCCAGGCACCCCTCCACTTT.

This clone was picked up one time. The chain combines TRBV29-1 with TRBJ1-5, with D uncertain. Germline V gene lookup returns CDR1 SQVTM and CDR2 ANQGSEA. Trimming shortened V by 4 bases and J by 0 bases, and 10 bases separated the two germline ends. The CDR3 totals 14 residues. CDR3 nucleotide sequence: TGCAGCGTTGCGATAGGAAATAGCAATCAGCCCCAGCATTTT. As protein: CSVAIGNSNQPQHF.

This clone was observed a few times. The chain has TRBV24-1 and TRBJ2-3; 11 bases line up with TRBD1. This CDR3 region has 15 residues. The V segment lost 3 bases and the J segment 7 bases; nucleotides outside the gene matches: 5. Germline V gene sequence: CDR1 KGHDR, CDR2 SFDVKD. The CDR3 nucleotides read TGTGCCACCAGTGATGCCGGACAGGGGGCTAATACGCAGTATTTT. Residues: CATSDAGQGANTQYF.

The DNA of the CDR3 is TGTGCCACCAGTGCCACTCCGGACAGGGGGCGAGATACGCAGTATTTT. This gives the protein CATSATPDRGRDTQYF. The chain recombines TRBV24-1 with TRBJ2-3; 11 bases agree with TRBD1. The J segment lost 5 bases and the V segment lost 5 bases, leaving 8 bases of the junction unmatched. The CDR3 spans 16 residues. From germline, CDR1 is KGHDR and CDR2 SFDVKD.